This T cell receptor (beta chain) was sequenced during a study of T cell responses to AZD1222 COVID-19 vaccine listed by TCRdb under 2021. About the study as a whole: AZD1222 recipients whose second dose came at about 4 weeks and those whose second dose came at about 12 weeks were combined into one group, since spike-specific TCR depth and breadth did not differ between the two schedules. TCR sequencing covered 233 trial participants: 207 given two doses of AZD1222 and 26 given two doses of MenACWY control vaccine. Enrollment into the trials was organized by age into subgroups of 18-55, 56-69 and 70-plus years, and those subgroups contained approximately 150, 30 and 60 TCR-sequenced participants, respectively. The paper as a whole reports these results and caveats: Participants were mostly white British, with more females than males. The authors suggested clonal diversity may have been underestimated. Conclusions about previously exposed vaccinees are limited, since just six AZD1222 recipients were seropositive for SARS-CoV-2 at baseline. A significant rise in spike-specific TCR breadth and depth was observed after two AZD1222 doses relative to day 0 and relative to MenACWY recipients. The 56-69-year group was small, and its depth increase did not reach significance, likely because of low power. Epitopes outside the regions mutated in the B.1.351 and B.1.1.7 variants were reportedly recognized by nearly half of the unique spike-specific TCRs. Because no day 14 peak-response samples were available, repertoires were characterized only after the peak T cell response. CD4 TCRs associated with the vaccine covered the entire spike protein, and the dominant responses were in regions 160-218 and 743-854.

In regard to this clone: Its antigen remains unidentified. Per-base quality was not reported, and no clone a single base away is much larger than it.

The CDR3 regions of human TCRbeta chains were analyzed by immunosequencing. The study's processing was this. Repertoire TCRs were checked for matches against a reference library of SARS-CoV-2-specific TCRs that had been generated using the MIRA antigen-specificity platform. Breadth was defined as the fraction of unique TCRs that were SARS-CoV-2-associated, and depth was defined as the fraction of total T cells that were SARS-CoV-2-associated. Using the MIRA data, each spike-specific TCR was assigned both to the spike region to which the TCR was reactive and to a CD4 or CD8 class. Log10-transformed breadth and depth values were compared by one-way ANOVA with Sidak's multiple comparisons tests. Imported from immuneACCESS, the table was reduced by TCRdb to in-frame sequences with V and J called. These copies leave out some clones; in studies compared against another copy, an unresolved V gene accounts for under half, and the cause of the remainder is not known. That table supplies the V and J calls and clone size; D and trimming were determined from the DNA. Within this sample are about 120,000 clones, with 80% to 90% of them counted one time only. Of the sample, 9% to 9.5% falls within the top ten clones.

The sample's time point label, decoded: baseline before first vaccination. The vaccinee samples were drawn from two UK trials, COV001 and COV002, one of which was a single-blind randomized controlled phase 2/3 trial testing AZD1222 (ChAdOx1 nCoV-19) in healthy adults. For TCRbeta chain sequencing, PBMC samples from trial participants were taken at day 0 and at day 28 after the second dose. CDR1 is given as GTSNPN and CDR2 as SVGIG, both from the germline V gene (reference sequence). Trimming removed 3 bases from V and 8 bases from J; the gene matches leave 4 bases unexplained. The CDR3 has 14 amino acids, counting the end cysteine and phenylalanine. This entry keeps only the CDR3 DNA: 42 bases, framed from base 1.

The source of this sequence is an adult in good health. The source material was peripheral blood, sampled on day 0 of AZD1222 vaccination. This sequence uses TRBV30 and TRBJ2-1; 13 bases in the junction line up with TRBD2. In nucleotides, the sequence is TGTGCCTGGAGCGGACTAGCGGGAGCTCATGAGCAGTTCTTC. Its protein reads: CAWSGLAGAHEQFF. With all but the CDR3 taken from the reference TRBV30 and TRBJ2-1 genes, the full variable domain is: SQTIHQWPATLVQPVGSPLSLECTVEGTSNPNLYWYRQAAGRGLQLLFYSVGIGQISSEVPQNLSASRPQDRQFILSSKKLLLSDSGFYLCAWSGLAGAHEQFFGPGTRLTVL.